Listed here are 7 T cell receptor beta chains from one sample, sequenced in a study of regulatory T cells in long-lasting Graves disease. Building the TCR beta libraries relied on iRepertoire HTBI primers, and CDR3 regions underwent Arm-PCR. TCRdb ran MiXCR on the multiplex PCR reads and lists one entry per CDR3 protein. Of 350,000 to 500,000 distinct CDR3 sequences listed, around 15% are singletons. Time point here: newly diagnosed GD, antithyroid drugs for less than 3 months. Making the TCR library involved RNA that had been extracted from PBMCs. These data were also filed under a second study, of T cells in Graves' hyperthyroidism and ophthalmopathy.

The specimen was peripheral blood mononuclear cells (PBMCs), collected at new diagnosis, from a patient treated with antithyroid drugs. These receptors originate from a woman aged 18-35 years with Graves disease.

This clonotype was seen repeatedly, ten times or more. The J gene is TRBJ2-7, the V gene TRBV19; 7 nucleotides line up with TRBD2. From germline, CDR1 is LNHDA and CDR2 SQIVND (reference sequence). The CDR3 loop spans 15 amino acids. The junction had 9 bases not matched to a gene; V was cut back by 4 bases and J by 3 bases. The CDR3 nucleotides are TGTGCCAGTAGTACCGTGGGGAGCGGGATCTACGAGCAGTACTTC. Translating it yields CASSTVGSGIYEQYF.

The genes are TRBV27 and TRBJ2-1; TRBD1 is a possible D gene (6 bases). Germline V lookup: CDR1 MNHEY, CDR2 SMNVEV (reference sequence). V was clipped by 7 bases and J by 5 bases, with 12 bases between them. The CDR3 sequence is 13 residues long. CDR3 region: CASTQGLNNEQFF. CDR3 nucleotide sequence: TGTGCCAGCACCCAGGGGCTGAACAATGAGCAGTTCTTC.

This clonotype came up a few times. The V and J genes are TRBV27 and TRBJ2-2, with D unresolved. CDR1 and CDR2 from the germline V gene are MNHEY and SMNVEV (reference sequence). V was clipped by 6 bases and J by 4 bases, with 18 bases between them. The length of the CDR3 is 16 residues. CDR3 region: CASRVSGSPSTGELFF. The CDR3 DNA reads TGTGCCAGCAGAGTCAGTGGGTCACCAAGCACCGGGGAGCTGTTTTTT.

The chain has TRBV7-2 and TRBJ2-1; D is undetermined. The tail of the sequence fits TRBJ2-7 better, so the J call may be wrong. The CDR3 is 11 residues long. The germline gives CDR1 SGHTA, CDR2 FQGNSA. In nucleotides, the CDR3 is TGTGCCAGCAGCCCCGACAATGAGCAGTACTTC. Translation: CASSPDNEQYF.

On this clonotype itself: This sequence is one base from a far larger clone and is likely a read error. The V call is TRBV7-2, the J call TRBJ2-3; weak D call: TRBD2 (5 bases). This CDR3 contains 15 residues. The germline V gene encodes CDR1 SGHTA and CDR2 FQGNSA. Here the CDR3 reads CASGQDVAGTDTQYF. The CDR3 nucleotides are TGCGCCAGCGGCCAAGATGTAGCCGGCACAGATACGCAGTATTTT.

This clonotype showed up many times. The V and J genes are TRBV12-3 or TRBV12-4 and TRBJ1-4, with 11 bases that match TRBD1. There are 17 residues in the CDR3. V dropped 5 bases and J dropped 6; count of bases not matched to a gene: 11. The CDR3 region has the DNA TGTGCCAGCAGTCCCCCCCTTTGGACAGGGGGCGATGAAAAACTGTTTTTT. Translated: CASSPPLWTGGDEKLFF.

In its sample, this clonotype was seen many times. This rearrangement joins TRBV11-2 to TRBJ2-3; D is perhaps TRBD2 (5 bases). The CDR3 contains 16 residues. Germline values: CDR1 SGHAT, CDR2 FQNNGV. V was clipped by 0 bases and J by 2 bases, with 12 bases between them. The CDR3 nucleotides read TGTGCCAGCAGCTTAGAGGTGCAGCTAGCCACAGATACGCAGTATTTT. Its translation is CASSLEVQLATDTQYF. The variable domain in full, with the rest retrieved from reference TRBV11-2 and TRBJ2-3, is EAGVAQSPRYKIIEKRQSVAFWCNPISGHATLYWYQQILGQGPKLLIQFQNNGVVDDSQLPKDRFSAERLKGVDSTLKIQPAKLEDSAVYLCASSLEVQLATDTQYFGPGTRLTVL.